This T cell receptor (beta chain) was captured by sequencing in a study of regulatory T cells in long-lasting Graves disease. Specified time point: newly diagnosed GD, antithyroid drugs for less than 3 months. The authors made the TCR library using RNA they extracted from PBMCs. V was clipped by 6 bases and J by 6 bases; unmatched bases: 13. Germline V gene sequence: CDR1 LGHNA, CDR2 YNFKEQ. CDR3 length: 16 amino acids. Building of the TCR beta libraries involved iRepertoire HTBI primers and Arm-PCR of CDR3 regions. MiXCR was run by TCRdb on the multiplex PCR reads, yielding one entry per CDR3 protein. The sample shows about 420,000 distinct CDR3 sequences, 16% of them seen only once. These same records also appear under a second study, on T cells in Graves' hyperthyroidism and ophthalmopathy. From that report: Patients aged 18 to 65 had newly diagnosed hyperthyroidism that had lasted under 2 months.

This chain uses TRBV4-2 with TRBJ2-3; TRBD2 agrees at 9 bases. The sequencing used peripheral blood mononuclear cells (PBMCs), collected at new diagnosis, from a patient treated with antithyroid drugs. The TCR comes from a woman aged 18-30 years with Graves disease. The CDR3 DNA sequence: TGTGCCAGCAGTGGCGATCCGGGACTAGCTTTCGATACGCAGTATTTT. Translation: CASSGDPGLAFDTQYF.